This T cell receptor beta chain was sequenced for a study of early T cells in non-severe SARS-CoV-2 infection. About the study: Bulk RNA from unsorted whole blood was sequenced; chains were unpaired.

Attachment of unique molecular identifiers was made to individual cDNA molecules. TCRdb fed the 5' RACE reads into MiXCR, producing one record per CDR3 protein. This sample has tens of thousands of distinct CDR3 sequences, with roughly 12% found just once. Germline assignment: CDR1 LNHNV and CDR2 YYDKDF (reference sequence). The CDR3 is 14 amino acids. J was trimmed by 9 bases and V by 0 bases; bases with no gene match: 6. The table lists this clonotype with a few counts. The gene calls are TRBV15 and TRBJ2-7; 9 bases line up with TRBD1. This TCR derives from an adult who was a healthcare worker with PCR-confirmed SARS-CoV-2 infection or an uninfected control (not recorded which). The sequenced sample consisted of whole blood. As DNA, the CDR3 is TGTGCCACCAGCAGAGATTCACAGGGGGCAGGGCAGTACTTC. Amino acid sequence: CATSRDSQGAGQYF.